Following are 24 T cell receptor beta chains from one sample sequenced in a study of T cells after yellow fever vaccination. TCRdb re-analysed the 5' RACE reads in MiXCR, keeping a single row per CDR3 protein. The data contain 300,000 or so distinct CDR3 sequences, around 9.3% of them singletons. The sample in question was CD4+ T cells sorted from PBMCs, obtained 5 days after the yellow fever booster vaccination. The receptors derive from a man aged 18 to 30 who received the YFV17D yellow fever vaccine.

This clonotype was recorded many times. The chain links TRBV18 to TRBJ2-7; D possibly corresponds to TRBD2 (5 bases). This CDR3 is built from 13 residues. V gave up 2 bases and J gave up 4 bases, with 9 bases separating them. The germline gives CDR1 KGHSH, CDR2 LQKENI. The CDR3 protein is CASSPATGYEQYV. CDR3 nucleotides: TGTGCCAGCTCACCAGCCACGGGATACGAGCAGTACGTC.

This clonotype has at least ten counts. The rearrangement uses TRBV3-1 and TRBJ2-1, with 13 bases matching TRBD2. With 6 bases clipped from V and 10 bases from J, the junction kept 9 bases outside the gene matches. Per germline, CDR1 LGHDT and CDR2 YNNKEL (reference sequence). This CDR3 contains 15 residues. The CDR3 region has the DNA TGTGCCAGCAGTAAACTAGCGGGGGGGCGGAGGGAGCAGTTCTTC. It yields the protein CASSKLAGGRREQFF.

V is TRBV7-8 and J is TRBJ2-7; 7 bases line up with TRBD1. J lost 7 bases, V lost 1 base, and 4 bases had no gene match. Germline V lookup: CDR1 SGHVS, CDR2 FQNEAQ. There are 13 residues in the CDR3. CDR3 sequence: CASSLVTGLEQYF. The CDR3, as DNA: TGTGCCAGCAGCTTAGTGACAGGGCTAGAGCAGTACTTC. The variable domain in full, completed from reference TRBV7-8 and TRBJ2-7, reads GAGVSQSPRYKVAKRGQDVALRCDPISGHVSLFWYQQALGQGPEFLTYFQNEAQLDKSGLPSDRFFAERPEGSVSTLKIQRTQQEDSAVYLCASSLVTGLEQYFGPGTRLTVT.

This clonotype was found a few times. The chain carries TRBV5-1 and TRBJ2-3, with D perhaps given as TRBD1 or TRBD2 (6 bases each). CDR1 SGHRS and CDR2 YFSETQ come from the germline V gene. Trimming took 4 bases from V and 0 from J, leaving 12 bases between them. This CDR3 region has 15 residues. CDR3 sequence reads: CASSRGDPSTDTQYF. DNA of the CDR3: TGCGCCAGCAGCAGGGGGGACCCAAGCACAGATACGCAGTATTTT.

This chain links TRBV20-1 with TRBJ2-3; D unresolved. Trimming took 4 bases from V and 6 from J, leaving 11 bases between them. CDR1 DFQATT and CDR2 SNEGSKA come from the germline V gene (reference sequence). This CDR3 is built from 12 residues. CDR3 coding DNA: TGCAGTGCTAAATCTAGTATCGATACGCAGTATTTT. It is translated as CSAKSSIDTQYF.

This clonotype occurred a few times. The chain couples TRBV20-1 to TRBJ1-1; D is perhaps TRBD1 (6 bases). CDR3 size: 14 residues. The V end was cut by 6 bases, the J end by 1 base, with 15 bases between. Germline lookup yields CDR1 DFQATT and CDR2 SNEGSKA (reference sequence). The DNA of the CDR3 is TGCAGTGCCATGGGACAAACGGAGAACACTGAAGCTTTCTTT. This codes for CSAMGQTENTEAFF.

This clonotype was counted only a few times. The chain combines TRBV4-3 with TRBJ1-2; D is uncertain. The CDR3 contains 15 residues. In germline, CDR1 is LGHNA, CDR2 YSLEER. Deletions cut 0 bases from V and 4 bases from J, with 12 bases between. The CDR3 DNA reads as TGCGCCAGCAGCCAAGATAGGGTCCGGGGCTATGGCTACACCTTC. This sequence encodes CASSQDRVRGYGYTF.

Ten or more counts support this clonotype. The chain recombines TRBV5-1 with TRBJ1-4, with D possibly matching TRBD1 (5 bases). The CDR3 runs to 13 residues. Germline V lookup: CDR1 SGHRS, CDR2 YFSETQ. The V end lost 7 bases, the J end lost 8 bases, and 15 bases lay between the germline ends. The CDR3 DNA reads as TGCGCCAGCGGCCAGCAGGGAGGGGAAAAACTGTTTTTT. This sequence encodes CASGQQGGEKLFF. Complete variable domain (other parts from reference TRBV5-1 and TRBJ1-4): KAGVTQTPRYLIKTRGQQVTLSCSPISGHRSVSWYQQTPGQGLQFLFEYFSETQRNKGNFPGRFSGRQFSNSRSEMNVSTLELGDSALYLCASGQQGGEKLFFGSGTQLSVL.

This clonotype has more than one count but fewer than ten. The chain employs TRBV27 and TRBJ1-2; the D gene is possibly TRBD1 (6 bases). The V end was cut by 3 bases, the J end by 4 bases, with 12 bases between. This CDR3 spans 14 amino acids. The germline V gene has CDR1 MNHEY and CDR2 SMNVEV (reference sequence). CDR3 in DNA: TGTGCCAGCAGTTTGGTCAGGGGAGGCTATGGCTACACCTTC. Its translation is CASSLVRGGYGYTF.

At least ten counts were recorded for this clonotype. This chain joins TRBV7-2 and TRBJ2-2, with 11 bases matching TRBD1. CDR1 SGHTA and CDR2 FQGNSA come from the germline V gene. This CDR3 is built from 15 residues. J lost 5 bases, V lost 4 bases, and 3 bases had no gene match. This CDR3 is CASSSGTGGTGELFF. The CDR3 DNA is TGTGCCAGCAGCTCCGGGACAGGGGGGACCGGGGAGCTGTTTTTT.

This clonotype was counted only a few times. V usage is TRBV6-2 or TRBV6-3 and J usage is TRBJ2-1, with 7 bases aligning to TRBD2. V shed 6 bases, J shed 8 bases, and the junction held 7 bases outside the gene matches. CDR1 and CDR2 from the germline V gene are MNHEY and SVGEGT. The CDR3 covers 13 residues. The CDR3 reads CASSRRLAHEQFF. The CDR3 DNA reads TGTGCCAGCAGCCGCCGACTAGCCCATGAGCAGTTCTTC.

V and J are TRBV6-1 and TRBJ2-1; D perhaps matches TRBD1 (5 bases). V lost 4 bases to trimming and J lost 3 bases, with 10 bases between them. CDR3 length: 14 residues. Germline V gene data show CDR1 as MNHNS and CDR2 as SASEGT. In DNA, the CDR3 is TGTGCCAGCAGTGGATGGCAGGGCTACAATGAGCAGTTCTTC. This encodes CASSGWQGYNEQFF.

V and J are TRBV4-2 and TRBJ1-2; D remains unclear. From germline, CDR1 is LGHNA and CDR2 YNFKEQ. CDR3 size: 15 residues. Trimming left V 5 bases short and J 3 bases short, with 16 bases between. The CDR3: CASSRKFREDYGYTF. The CDR3 coding sequence is TGTGCCAGCAGCAGAAAATTTCGGGAGGACTATGGCTACACCTTC.

This chain links TRBV12-3 or TRBV12-4 with TRBJ2-5; no clear D gene. V lost 5 bases to trimming and J lost 2 bases, with 6 bases between them. The CDR3 totals 12 residues. The CDR3 reads CASSVNQETQYF. CDR3 sequence (DNA): TGTGCCAGCAGTGTCAATCAAGAGACCCAGTACTTC.

This clonotype occurred a few times. V usage is TRBV29-1 and J usage is TRBJ2-3, with unresolved D. CDR3 length: 11 amino acids. Trimming shortened V by 4 bases and J by 4 bases, and 6 bases separated the two germline ends. The V gene's germline CDR1 is SQVTM and CDR2 ANQGSEA. The CDR3 bases are TGCAGCGTTGTCCACCCAGATACGCAGTATTTT. Translation: CSVVHPDTQYF.

This clonotype showed up just a few times. DNA for the CDR3: TGTGCCAGCAGCTTCGGACAGGATAATTCACCCCTCCACTTT. This sequence encodes CASSFGQDNSPLHF. The rearrangement joins TRBV7-9 to TRBJ1-6; TRBD1 aligns across 7 bases. This CDR3 has 14 residues. The germline CDR1 and CDR2 sequences are SEHNR and FQNEAQ (reference sequence). The V segment lost 3 bases and the J segment 5 bases; nucleotides outside the gene matches: 1.

The chain uses TRBV29-1 and TRBJ2-1; the D gene is possibly TRBD1 (5 bases). This CDR3 spans 16 amino acids. Germline V CDR1 and CDR2: SQVTM, ANQGSEA. The V end lost 1 base, the J end lost 2 bases, and 15 bases lay between the germline ends. Here the CDR3 reads CSVEVGTGETYNEQFF. The CDR3 nucleotides are TGCAGCGTTGAAGTTGGAACAGGCGAAACCTACAATGAGCAGTTCTTC.

This clonotype was seen a handful of times. CDR3 sequence (DNA): TGTGCCAGCAGCTTAGTGGCTAGCGGGGGGGTCGATGAGCAGTTCTTC. This gives the protein CASSLVASGGVDEQFF. The chain carries TRBV11-3 and TRBJ2-1; TRBD2 matches at 12 bases. The CDR3 runs 16 residues. With V trimmed by 1 base and J by 8 bases, 6 bases remained unmatched. Germline loops: CDR1 SGHNT, CDR2 YENEEA.

In its sample, this clonotype was seen many times. V is TRBV7-2 and J is TRBJ2-1; TRBD2 matches at 7 bases. The CDR3 runs to 15 residues. Germline lookup yields CDR1 SGHTA and CDR2 FQGNSA. V was clipped by 5 bases and J by 3 bases; unmatched bases: 7. The CDR3: CASSTSGAVYNEQFF. CDR3 sequence (DNA): TGTGCCAGCAGCACGAGCGGGGCGGTCTACAATGAGCAGTTCTTC.

This chain links TRBV6-2 or TRBV6-3 with TRBJ2-3; the D call may be TRBD1 or TRBD2 (6 bases each). This CDR3 contains 15 residues. Germline values: CDR1 MNHEY, CDR2 SVGEGT. Deletions cut 5 bases from V and 8 bases from J, with 20 bases between. CDR3 DNA: TGTGCCAGCAGTCCCCGGGGGCAGGGCCACCTTACGCAGTATTTT. It codes for CASSPRGQGHLTQYF.

This rearrangement joins TRBV7-2 to TRBJ1-5; a possible D gene is TRBD1 (5 bases). The ends were cut back, 1 base at V and 5 bases at J, with 12 bases in the middle. Germline loops: CDR1 SGHTA, CDR2 FQGNSA. The CDR3 has 15 residues. The DNA of the CDR3 is TGTGCCAGCAGCTTAGTTGGGACGAGGGATCAGCCCCAGCATTTT. Encoded protein: CASSLVGTRDQPQHF.

This clonotype was counted at least ten times. The V gene is TRBV12-3 or TRBV12-4, the J gene TRBJ1-1; D is undetermined. Trimming cost V 5 bases and J 5 bases, with 15 bases left between them. This CDR3 is built from 14 residues. CDR3 loop: CASSLMSQGTEAFF. The CDR3 nucleotides read TGTGCCAGCAGTCTAATGTCACAAGGTACTGAAGCTTTCTTT.

This chain links TRBV6-5 with TRBJ2-5; 11 bases map to TRBD2. This CDR3 contains 16 residues. The germline V gene has CDR1 MNHEY and CDR2 SVGAGI. Trimming at V came to 6 bases and at J to 5 bases, leaving 11 bases not matched to a gene. CDR3 nucleotide sequence: TGTGCCAGCAGGTCCTTTAGCGGGGGGGCGTGGGAGACCCAGTACTTC. Encoded protein: CASRSFSGGAWETQYF.

The rearrangement joins TRBV28 to TRBJ2-4; a weak D match, TRBD2 (7 bases). The CDR3 has 14 amino acids. The germline gives CDR1 MDHEN, CDR2 SYDVKM. V dropped 7 bases and J dropped 9 bases, with 19 bases sitting between them. The CDR3 DNA sequence: TGTGCCAGCATCGAGAGGGGGGGACCCGGCATTCAGTACTTC. Translated, it gives CASIERGGPGIQYF. Combining the CDR3 with reference TRBV28 and TRBJ2-4 gives the whole variable domain DVKVTQSSRYLVKRTGEKVFLECVQDMDHENMFWYRQDPGLGLRLIYFSYDVKMKEKGDIPEGYSVSREKKERFSLILESASTNQTSMYLCASIERGGPGIQYFGAGTRLSVL.